The entry below gives a single T cell receptor (beta chain) sequence along with its context. No antigen is known for it. This sample includes further DNA sequences coding for the same CDR3. The CDR3 has 11 residues. V was cut by 6 bases and J by 3 bases, with 9 bases left in between. The germline V gene has CDR1 DFQATT and CDR2 SNEGSKA (reference sequence). Repertoires were generated with immunoSEQ multiplex PCR, while TCRdb's copy carries only in-frame clones and drops some. The sample lists 2 million to 2.5 million clones, around 90% occurring once. The data derive from a study of shared clonotypes between healthy human individuals. Study details: Used for every donor were three CD4 naive, three CD4 memory, two CD8 naive and one CD8 memory plate.

Regarding the study as a whole: Naive subsets generally had larger estimated richness than memory subsets.

Naive CD4+ cells were CD45RA-selected; the remaining cells were memory. The sequencing input was naive CD4+ T cells from PBMCs. As for subset: CD45RA+ positively selected. The receptor's source is a man aged 18 to 35 in good health. Some clones in this sample may be carry-over from other donors' samples. The chain couples TRBV20-1 to TRBJ2-7; D possibly corresponds to TRBD1 (6 bases). CDR3 amino acids: CSAPGDYEQYF. The CDR3 DNA reads as TGCAGTGCCCCAGGGGACTACGAGCAGTACTTC.